This T cell receptor beta chain is from a study of control samples from healthy donors and cancer patients (dated by TCRdb to 2018 to 2020). This clone occurred a few times. Its cognate antigen has yet to be identified. Base qualities are not at hand, and no much larger clone is one base apart. The germline V gene (reference sequence) sets CDR1 to MNHEY and CDR2 to SMNVEV. Trimming takes 8 bases from V and 4 bases from J, and the germline ends sit 14 bases apart. From the cysteine up to the phenylalanine, the CDR3 has a length of 13 residues. Just CDR3 DNA is preserved here, 39 bases in frame from base 1. To prepare the library, the immunoSEQ multiplex PCR assay was applied. TCRdb took this table from immuneACCESS and kept in-frame rearrangements with V and J called. Such tables lack part of the clones; where checked against another copy, unresolved V genes explain under half of the gap, and the rest is unexplained. The sample profile shows about 120,000 clones; approximately 88% of them were found once. Clones ranked in the top ten supply approximately 3.5% of the sample.

The sequencing input was blood. The rearranged chain carries TRBV27 and TRBJ1-2, and perhaps TRBD1 as D gene, on 6 matching bases. The TCR was taken from a man aged 40-50 years in good health. For the CDR3, the sequence is CASPRTGFYGYTF. The nucleotides read TGTGCCAGCCCCCGTACAGGGTTCTATGGCTACACCTTC.